The 30 T cell receptor beta chains reported below all come from one sample, sequenced in a study of T-cell reconstitution after alpha-beta-depleted transplantation in children. Preparing the TCRbeta library involved the use of unique molecular identifiers. A single record per CDR3 protein comes from TCRdb applying MiXCR to the PCR reads. The sample lists some 460,000 distinct CDR3 sequences, around 15% occurring once. The input for sequencing was PBMCs, mostly from graft donor cells, taken 360 days after TCRalphabeta/CD19-depleted stem cell transplant. All receptors derive from a boy younger than two who had a stem cell transplant for Wiskott-Aldrich syndrome, so the T cells may come from the graft donor.

This clonotype was recorded a few times. The rearrangement links TRBV12-3 or TRBV12-4 to TRBJ1-2; D gene uncertain. The CDR3 covers 14 residues. V was clipped by 1 base and J by 2 bases, with 8 bases between them. The CDR3 loop is CASSLGLGNYGYTF. CDR3 DNA sequence: TGTGCCAGCAGTTTAGGATTGGGAAACTATGGCTACACCTTC.

The V gene is TRBV4-1, the J gene TRBJ2-3, with D maybe TRBD2 (5 bases). This CDR3 has 17 residues. CDR1 and CDR2 from the germline V gene are MGHRA and YSYEKL. The V end lost 0 bases, the J end lost 0 bases, and 13 bases lay between the germline ends. DNA of the CDR3: TGCGCCAGCAGCCAAGAACGGGGATTCCTTAGCACAGATACGCAGTATTTT. This sequence encodes CASSQERGFLSTDTQYF.

This clonotype came up a few times. The rearrangement uses TRBV4-1 and TRBJ2-3; D remains unclear. Trimming took 1 base from V and 2 from J, leaving 7 bases between them. Germline CDR1 MGHRA, CDR2 YSYEKL. The CDR3 is made up of 14 amino acids. DNA for the CDR3: TGCGCCAGCAGCCAAGGGCATTCCACAGATACGCAGTATTTT. This codes for CASSQGHSTDTQYF.

This rearrangement joins TRBV3-1 to TRBJ1-5; D remains unclear. V was shortened by 4 bases and J by 5 bases, with 18 bases between the two germline ends. The CDR3 contains 16 residues. The germline V gene has CDR1 LGHDT and CDR2 YNNKEL (reference sequence). The CDR3: CASSRGRIIGDQPQHF. The CDR3 coding sequence is TGTGCCAGCAGCCGAGGACGAATAATTGGAGATCAGCCCCAGCATTTT.

The chain uses TRBV7-2 and TRBJ1-4, with D possibly being TRBD1 (6 bases). This CDR3 is built from 15 residues. The ends were cut back, 5 bases at V and 3 bases at J, with 13 bases in the middle. Germline values: CDR1 SGHTA, CDR2 FQGNSA. The CDR3 coding sequence is TGTGCCAGCAGCCCACGGACAGCTCCTAATGAAAAACTGTTTTTT. Protein: CASSPRTAPNEKLFF.

The chain recombines TRBV2 with TRBJ1-2; D may be TRBD1 (6 bases). Germline V lookup: CDR1 SNHLY, CDR2 FYNNEI. This CDR3 has 13 residues. V was trimmed by 3 bases and J by 5 bases, leaving 10 bases between them. Here the CDR3 reads CASSDTGYYGYTF. CDR3 sequence (DNA): TGTGCCAGCAGTGATACAGGGTATTATGGCTACACCTTC.

This clonotype was counted a few times. The chain joins TRBV7-2 to TRBJ1-2, with 9 bases matching TRBD1. Germline V CDR1 and CDR2: SGHTA, FQGNSA. The V and J ends lost 5 bases and 1 base, in that order; junction bases with no gene match: 2. The CDR3 totals 14 residues. The CDR3 spells CASSPDRGNYGYTF. The CDR3 region has the DNA TGTGCCAGCAGCCCGGACAGGGGTAACTATGGCTACACCTTC.

The chain uses TRBV6-2 or TRBV6-3 and TRBJ2-1, with TRBD2 matching 8 bases. This CDR3 is built from 15 residues. After removal of 7 bases from V and 0 bases from J, the junction contained 5 bases not matched to a gene. CDR1 is MNHEY and CDR2 is SVGEGT in the germline V gene. CDR3 DNA sequence: TGTGCCAGCACCGGACTAGCCGCCTCCTACAATGAGCAGTTCTTC. Translated, it gives CASTGLAASYNEQFF.

The V and J genes are TRBV20-1 and TRBJ2-5; D is tentatively TRBD1 or TRBD2 (5 bases each). Germline lookup yields CDR1 DFQATT and CDR2 SNEGSKA (reference sequence). CDR3 size: 10 residues. The ends were cut back, 6 bases at V and 5 bases at J, with 7 bases in the middle. Here the CDR3 reads CSAGTETQYF. The DNA of the CDR3 is TGCAGTGCGGGGACGGAGACCCAGTACTTC.

The chain links TRBV24-1 to TRBJ2-1; either TRBD1 or TRBD2 may fit D (5 bases each). Germline V gene lookup returns CDR1 KGHDR and CDR2 SFDVKD. Trimming took 5 bases from V and 0 from J, leaving 13 bases between them. The CDR3 loop spans 16 amino acids. The CDR3 DNA is TGTGCCACCAGTGGACGTTACGGGGCCTCCTACAATGAGCAGTTCTTC. Translation gives CATSGRYGASYNEQFF.

The chain carries TRBV29-1 and TRBJ2-1, with TRBD2 matching over 11 bases. J was trimmed by 6 bases and V by 4 bases; bases with no gene match: 5. The CDR3 runs 14 residues. The germline gives CDR1 SQVTM, CDR2 ANQGSEA. The CDR3 DNA reads TGCAGCGTTGTCGTACTAGCGGGAGTCAATGAGCAGTTCTTC. This gives the protein CSVVVLAGVNEQFF.

There are a few counts of this clonotype. The V gene is TRBV4-3, the J gene TRBJ2-1; D remains ambiguous. Trimming took 3 bases from V and 5 from J, leaving 11 bases between them. This CDR3 is 14 amino acids long. Germline assignment: CDR1 LGHNA and CDR2 YSLEER. The CDR3 loop is CASSQTDLHNEQFF. CDR3 sequence (DNA): TGCGCCAGCAGCCAGACGGACCTACACAATGAGCAGTTCTTC.

The J gene is TRBJ2-3, the V gene TRBV4-2; no reliable D call. The CDR3 runs to 15 residues. CDR1 LGHNA and CDR2 YNFKEQ come from the germline V gene. Trimming shortened V by 1 base and J by 4 bases, and 12 bases separated the two germline ends. DNA of the CDR3: TGTGCCAGCAGCCAAGGGTCAGACGGCGCAGATACGCAGTATTTT. Its protein is CASSQGSDGADTQYF.

The rearrangement joins TRBV7-2 to TRBJ2-1; the D gene is possibly TRBD2 (6 bases). Per germline, CDR1 SGHTA and CDR2 FQGNSA. This CDR3 is 16 amino acids long. Trimming removed 7 bases at V and 2 bases at J, with 18 bases between. CDR3 loop: CASTTLGGPPYNEQFF. In DNA, the CDR3 is TGTGCCAGCACTACACTCGGGGGACCTCCCTACAATGAGCAGTTCTTC.

This clonotype was seen only a few times. The V gene is TRBV5-1, the J gene TRBJ2-3; TRBD2 aligns across 14 bases. Germline-derived CDR1 and CDR2 are SGHRS and YFSETQ. Trimming took 9 bases from V and 4 from J; bases not matched to a gene: 13. This CDR3 is built from 17 residues. CDR3 sequence reads: CATPRETSGRAADTQYF. For the CDR3, the DNA is TGCGCCACCCCCAGGGAGACTAGCGGGAGGGCCGCAGATACGCAGTATTTT.

The chain uses TRBV3-1 and TRBJ2-3, with D tentatively TRBD1 (6 bases). Deletions cut 1 base from V and 3 bases from J, with 23 bases between. This CDR3 spans 19 amino acids. Looked up from germline, CDR1 is LGHDT and CDR2 is YNNKEL (reference sequence). The CDR3 loop is CASSQAMGANWFWTDTQYF. The CDR3, as DNA: TGTGCCAGCAGCCAAGCAATGGGGGCTAATTGGTTCTGGACAGATACGCAGTATTTT.

The chain couples TRBV6-1 to TRBJ2-1; 12 bases map to TRBD2. With 2 bases clipped from V and 4 bases from J, the junction kept 6 bases outside the gene matches. The CDR3 spans 17 residues. CDR1 is MNHNS and CDR2 is SASEGT in the germline V gene. As DNA, the CDR3 is TGTGCCAGCAGTGAAACGGTAGGACTAGCGGGGTACAATGAGCAGTTCTTC. Protein product: CASSETVGLAGYNEQFF.

This clonotype showed up just a few times. The chain has TRBV20-1 and TRBJ1-1; 9 positions match TRBD1. Per germline, CDR1 DFQATT and CDR2 SNEGSKA (reference sequence). The length of the CDR3 is 13 residues. V lost 3 bases to trimming and J lost 5 bases; unmatched junction nucleotides: 4. The CDR3 bases are TGCAGTGCTAGGGACAGGGGCGGGACTGAAGCTTTCTTT. Its protein product is CSARDRGGTEAFF.

The chain couples TRBV18 to TRBJ2-3; 7 bases fit TRBD1. The CDR3 extends over 14 amino acids. Germline trimming cut 4 bases from V and 3 bases from J; bases unmatched to any gene: 4. The germline V gene encodes CDR1 KGHSH and CDR2 LQKENI. This chain's CDR3 is CASSQLDRTDTQYF. For the CDR3, the DNA is TGTGCCAGCTCACAACTGGACAGGACAGATACGCAGTATTTT.

This clonotype came up a few times. The chain carries TRBV5-1 and TRBJ2-1, with 9 bases matching TRBD1. V shed 1 base, J shed 5 bases, and the junction held 10 bases outside the gene matches. CDR1 is SGHRS, CDR2 YFSETQ, per germline. The CDR3 spans 17 residues. CDR3 in amino acids: CASSLWGDRVADNEQFF. Written as DNA, the CDR3 is TGCGCCAGCAGCTTGTGGGGGGACAGGGTAGCCGACAATGAGCAGTTCTTC.

This chain joins TRBV5-1 and TRBJ1-2; TRBD1 aligns across 7 bases. CDR1 and CDR2 (germline): SGHRS, YFSETQ. The J segment lost 1 base and the V segment lost 4 bases, leaving 10 bases of the junction unmatched. This CDR3 contains 16 residues. The CDR3 is CASSLYSSGGNYGYTF. As DNA, the CDR3 is TGCGCCAGCAGCCTATACTCTTCAGGGGGTAACTATGGCTACACCTTC.

This clonotype was counted only a few times. The rearrangement links TRBV25-1 to TRBJ1-1, with D possibly matching TRBD1 (6 bases). The CDR3 consists of 14 residues. The V gene lost 2 bases and the J gene lost 5 bases, with 12 bases spanning the gap. Per germline, CDR1 MGHDK and CDR2 SYGVNS. The CDR3 coding sequence is TGTGCCAGCAGTGAACAGCTCAGGGGAACTGAAGCTTTCTTT. This sequence encodes CASSEQLRGTEAFF.

This clonotype was detected only a few times. V is TRBV24-1 and J is TRBJ2-1, with D perhaps matching TRBD2 (6 bases). Trimming cost V 0 bases and J 13 bases, with 9 bases left between them. The CDR3 loop spans 12 amino acids. The germline V gene has CDR1 KGHDR and CDR2 SFDVKD. CDR3 amino acids: CATSDLWGLQFF. CDR3 sequence (DNA): TGTGCCACCAGTGATTTGTGGGGACTCCAGTTCTTC.

CDR3: CASSETSGGYSSYNEQFF. The CDR3 region has the DNA TGTGCCAGCAGCGAGACTAGCGGGGGGTACAGCTCCTACAATGAGCAGTTCTTC. The J gene is TRBJ2-1, the V gene TRBV11-2; 13 nucleotides agree with TRBD2. V was clipped by 5 bases and J by 0 bases; unmatched bases: 7. CDR3 length: 18 amino acids. Looked up from germline, CDR1 is SGHAT and CDR2 is FQNNGV.

The chain has TRBV21-1 and TRBJ2-7; TRBD1 is the table's D call, not checked against the DNA. TRBV21-1 is listed as a pseudogene. The CDR3 totals 13 residues. The CDR3 loop is CASEINRAAEQYF. The CDR3 region has the DNA TGTGCCAGCGAGATCAACCGGGCCGCCGAGCAGTACTTC.

CDR3 region: CASSLGTGGLEQYF. The CDR3, as DNA: TGTGCCAGCAGCTTAGGGACAGGTGGCCTGGAGCAGTACTTC. The chain joins TRBV7-9 to TRBJ2-7, with TRBD1 identical over 7 bases. V was clipped by 1 base and J by 7 bases; unmatched bases: 7. CDR3 length: 14 residues. CDR1 is SEHNR and CDR2 is FQNEAQ in the germline V gene (reference sequence). The full variable domain, in which reference TRBV7-9 and TRBJ2-7 provide the parts outside the CDR3, is DTGVSQNPRHKITKRGQNVTFRCDPISEHNRLYWYRQTLGQGPEFLTYFQNEAQLEKSRLLSDRFSAERPKGSFSTLEIQRTEQGDSAMYLCASSLGTGGLEQYFGPGTRLTVT.

This clonotype came up a few times. This rearrangement joins TRBV11-3 to TRBJ2-5; tentatively, D is TRBD1 (6 bases). Germline V lookup: CDR1 SGHNT, CDR2 YENEEA. CDR3 length equals 16 residues. Trimming removed 5 bases at V and 5 bases at J, with 21 bases between. The CDR3 is CASSPSGDTGIETQYF. The CDR3 DNA sequence: TGTGCCAGCAGCCCCTCAGGGGATACAGGGATCGAGACCCAGTACTTC.

This clonotype came up many times. The V and J genes are TRBV9 and TRBJ2-3; 7 positions match TRBD1. The CDR3 runs to 14 residues. Germline V lookup: CDR1 SGDLS, CDR2 YYNGEE. With 5 bases clipped from V and 1 base from J, the junction kept 4 bases outside the gene matches. CDR3 sequence reads: CASSAGTGTDTQYF. CDR3 nucleotides: TGTGCCAGCAGTGCCGGGACAGGCACAGATACGCAGTATTTT.

This clonotype showed up just a few times. V gene TRBV7-2 combines with J gene TRBJ2-5, with 13 bases identical to TRBD2. Trimming at V came to 5 bases and at J to 1 base, leaving 7 bases not matched to a gene. The CDR3 consists of 17 residues. The germline gives CDR1 SGHTA, CDR2 FQGNSA. The CDR3 loop is CASSQGLAGVIQETQYF. CDR3 in DNA: TGTGCCAGCAGCCAAGGACTAGCGGGAGTCATCCAAGAGACCCAGTACTTC.

This clonotype was seen only a few times. The genes are TRBV5-6 and TRBJ2-5, with TRBD1 identical over 9 bases. This CDR3 comprises 15 residues. V dropped 6 bases and J dropped 1; count of bases not matched to a gene: 7. The germline V gene encodes CDR1 SGHDT and CDR2 YYEEEE. CDR3 nucleotide sequence: TGTGCCAGCACCTTTACAGGGGGCCCCCAAGAGACCCAGTACTTC. Its protein product is CASTFTGGPQETQYF.